This TCR beta chain was observed in a study of blood T cells in healthy people across ages. Study-wide points: Possibly confounding the expanded clonotype changes was the fact that donor CMV status was unknown.

For the second PCR, which ran for roughly 7 to 11 cycles, a sample-barcoded 5' primer and a J-beta primer mix were used. Every individual sample yielded 2.5 million or more paired-end reads (each containing CDR3). A single record per CDR3 protein comes from TCRdb applying MiXCR to the 5' RACE reads. The repertoire includes approximately 2,000,000 distinct CDR3 sequences, about two fifths of them detected once, and 20% to 25% sits in the top ten. Of note for this clonotype: Its specificity is not known.

No fewer than 6 million PBMCs went into each sample. The receptor comes from a human donor in good health. The specimen was blood.

The CDR3, as DNA: TGCGCCAGCAGCCCCGGGACTATCGACACCGGGGAGCTGTTTTTT. This sequence encodes CASSPGTIDTGELFF. The chain has TRBV5-1 and TRBJ2-2, with 7 bases lining up with TRBD2. Germline lookup yields CDR1 SGHRS and CDR2 YFSETQ. This CDR3 comprises 15 residues. V shed 4 bases, J shed 3 bases, and the junction held 6 bases outside the gene matches.